This passage covers 29 T cell receptor beta chains from one sample sequenced in a study of PD-1 blockade in mismatch repair-deficient tumors. Assay: immunoSEQ multiplex PCR; the TCRdb copy retains only in-frame clones and omits some. The sample shows under 50,000 clones, over 80% of them seen only once. The sequencing used PBMCs, collected approximately 41 weeks after starting pembrolizumab. The receptors originated from an adult with mismatch repair-deficient cancer.

V is TRBV6-4 and J is TRBJ2-3; TRBD1 agrees at 8 bases. Looked up from germline, CDR1 is MRHNA and CDR2 is SNTAGT. Trimming cost V 5 bases and J 3 bases; bases outside gene matches: 7. The CDR3 spans 15 residues. The CDR3 DNA reads as TGTGCCAGCAGTAAACAGGGGGTTAAGACAGATACGCAGTATTTT. It is translated as CASSKQGVKTDTQYF.

This clone was seen more than once but under ten times. This rearrangement joins TRBV27 to TRBJ1-1; D possibly corresponds to TRBD1 (5 bases). The germline gives CDR1 MNHEY, CDR2 SMNVEV (reference sequence). V lost 6 bases, J lost 0 bases, and 11 bases lay in between. The CDR3 has 14 amino acids. The CDR3 DNA follows: TGTGCCAGCAGCCGACAGAACTTGAACACTGAAGCTTTCTTT. This translates into CASSRQNLNTEAFF.

The chain has TRBV7-8 and TRBJ2-1; the match to TRBD2 covers 9 bases. The CDR3 covers 14 residues. Germline V gene sequence: CDR1 SGHVS, CDR2 FQNEAQ. The V segment lost 6 bases and the J segment 3 bases; nucleotides outside the gene matches: 3. The CDR3 reads CASSSSGIYNEQFF. CDR3 sequence (DNA): TGTGCCAGCAGTTCTAGCGGGATCTACAATGAGCAGTTCTTC.

To note about this clone: Other DNA sequences of this sample code for an identical CDR3. This chain uses TRBV7-7 with TRBJ2-7; 9 bases map to TRBD1. The V gene's germline CDR1 is SSHAT and CDR2 FNYEAQ (reference sequence). After removal of 5 bases from V and 2 bases from J, the junction contained 7 bases not matched to a gene. The CDR3 has 15 amino acids. CDR3 coding DNA: TGTGCCAGCAGCCCTCCGGGACAGGGACCCTACGAGCAGTACTTC. It is translated as CASSPPGQGPYEQYF.

The chain is built from TRBV5-1 and TRBJ1-1, with TRBD1 identical over 8 bases. The germline gives CDR1 SGHRS, CDR2 YFSETQ. The V segment lost 5 bases and the J segment 9 bases; nucleotides outside the gene matches: 9. The CDR3 consists of 13 residues. The CDR3 is CASRFTGGGKAFF. The CDR3 nucleotides read TGCGCCAGCAGATTCACAGGGGGAGGAAAAGCTTTCTTT.

The V call is TRBV27, the J call TRBJ2-3, with 10 nucleotides matching TRBD2. Germline V gene lookup returns CDR1 MNHEY and CDR2 SMNVEV (reference sequence). CDR3 length: 15 residues. V was clipped by 8 bases and J by 8 bases; unmatched bases: 13. CDR3 residues: CASGRASGRAGTQYF. The CDR3 nucleotides are TGTGCCAGCGGACGAGCGAGCGGGAGGGCCGGTACGCAGTATTTT.

The genes are TRBV14 and TRBJ2-1; 7 bases agree with TRBD2. CDR1 is SGHDN, CDR2 FVKESK, per germline. The ends lost 6 bases at V and 0 bases at J; junction bases unmatched: 5. CDR3 length: 15 amino acids. CDR3 amino acids: CASSRGSSSYNEQFF. DNA of the CDR3: TGTGCCAGCAGTCGCGGGAGTAGCTCCTACAATGAGCAGTTCTTC.

This sequence joins TRBV25-1 and TRBJ1-1; 8 nucleotides agree with TRBD1. The CDR3 is 15 amino acids. V trimming: 6 bases; J trimming: 6 bases; junction bases outside the gene matches: 12. Germline CDR1 and CDR2: MGHDK and SYGVNS. This CDR3 reads CASRVTGGRGAEAFF. DNA for the CDR3: TGTGCCAGCAGAGTAACAGGGGGGCGAGGGGCTGAAGCTTTCTTT.

This chain joins TRBV7-2 and TRBJ1-4; 8 nucleotides align to TRBD1. Germline V gene lookup returns CDR1 SGHTA and CDR2 FQGNSA. V shed 9 bases, J shed 4 bases, and the junction held 10 bases outside the gene matches. This CDR3 is built from 15 residues. DNA of the CDR3: TGTGCCAGTTCCGGACAGGGAATAGTTAATGAAAAACTGTTTTTT. It translates to CASSGQGIVNEKLFF. Full variable domain (remainder filled in from reference TRBV7-2 and TRBJ1-4): GAGVSQSPSNKVTEKGKDVELRCDPISGHTALYWYRQSLGQGLEFLIYFQGNSAPDKSGLPSDRFSAERTGGSVSTLTIQRTQQEDSAVYLCASSGQGIVNEKLFFGSGTQLSVL.

The chain employs TRBV7-9 and TRBJ2-7; weak D call: TRBD1 (5 bases). Deletions cut 2 bases from V and 4 bases from J, with 12 bases between. This CDR3 is built from 14 residues. Germline-derived CDR1 and CDR2 are SEHNR and FQNEAQ (reference sequence). The CDR3: CASSLSAGLYEQYF. CDR3 in DNA: TGTGCCAGCAGCTTAAGTGCAGGGTTATACGAGCAGTACTTC.

J is TRBJ1-2 and V is TRBV4-2, with no clear D. V lost 0 bases and J lost 2, with 13 bases in between. The CDR3 totals 16 residues. Germline V gene data show CDR1 as LGHNA and CDR2 as YNFKEQ. The CDR3 DNA follows: TGTGCCAGCAGCCAAGATCTAAGTCCTGAGAACTATGGCTACACCTTC. It translates to CASSQDLSPENYGYTF.

V is TRBV28 and J is TRBJ2-1; 10 positions match TRBD1. The trim removed 0 bases at V and 5 bases at J, leaving 1 base unmatched. The germline gives CDR1 MDHEN, CDR2 SYDVKM. The length of the CDR3 is 15 residues. Written as DNA, the CDR3 is TGTGCCAGCAGTTTATGGGGGACAGGGGACAATGAGCAGTTCTTC. It codes for CASSLWGTGDNEQFF. Complete variable domain (other parts from reference TRBV28 and TRBJ2-1): DVKVTQSSRYLVKRTGEKVFLECVQDMDHENMFWYRQDPGLGLRLIYFSYDVKMKEKGDIPEGYSVSREKKERFSLILESASTNQTSMYLCASSLWGTGDNEQFFGPGTRLTVL.

V and J are TRBV5-1 and TRBJ1-1, with a possible D match to TRBD1 (6 bases). CDR3 length: 14 residues. From germline, CDR1 is SGHRS and CDR2 YFSETQ. The germline V and J ends were trimmed by 5 bases and 4 bases, with 15 bases remaining between them. For the CDR3, the DNA is TGCGCCAGCAGTTTTTCCACAGGGACCACTGAAGCTTTCTTT. It translates to CASSFSTGTTEAFF.

The V gene is TRBV28, the J gene TRBJ1-1; a weak D match, TRBD1 (5 bases). The CDR3 spans 14 residues. The V gene's germline CDR1 is MDHEN and CDR2 SYDVKM. The germline V and J ends were trimmed by 6 bases and 0 bases, with 11 bases remaining between them. Here the CDR3 DNA reads TGTGCCAGCAGCACTGACAGACTGAACACTGAAGCTTTCTTT. Protein: CASSTDRLNTEAFF.

CDR3: CASSPGTDNYGYTF. CDR3 DNA sequence: TGTGCCAGCTCACCCGGGACAGATAACTATGGCTACACCTTC. This chain links TRBV18 with TRBJ1-2; 7 bases are a match to TRBD1. The length of the CDR3 is 14 residues. The J segment lost 1 base and the V segment lost 3 bases, leaving 2 bases of the junction unmatched. Germline loops: CDR1 KGHSH, CDR2 LQKENI.

The chain carries TRBV6-1 and TRBJ1-5; a weak D match, TRBD1 (6 bases). Between the trimmed V and J ends, which lost 7 bases and 5 bases, there was a span of 12 bases. Germline lookup yields CDR1 MNHNS and CDR2 SASEGT. This CDR3 has 13 residues. The DNA of the CDR3 is TGTGCCAGCACCATCAGGGGAGATCAGCCCCAGCATTTT. This translates into CASTIRGDQPQHF.

The chain has TRBV5-1 and TRBJ2-5; 7 bases match TRBD1. The J segment lost 3 bases and the V segment lost 1 base, leaving 6 bases of the junction unmatched. The germline V gene encodes CDR1 SGHRS and CDR2 YFSETQ. The CDR3 has 15 residues. The CDR3 sequence is CASSLRGPGEETQYF. The CDR3 coding sequence is TGCGCCAGCAGCTTGAGGGGGCCCGGAGAAGAGACCCAGTACTTC.

The V call is TRBV27, the J call TRBJ2-7, with D tentatively TRBD2 (5 bases). Germline CDR1 MNHEY, CDR2 SMNVEV (reference sequence). V lost 2 bases, J lost 7 bases, and 12 bases lay in between. This CDR3 spans 13 amino acids. The CDR3 DNA is TGTGCCAGCAGTTTAAAAATGTCGGGGGAGCAGTACTTC. Translation: CASSLKMSGEQYF.

The DNA for the CDR3 is TGTGCTAGTGGTTTGGGGGCAGCACCCCAAGAGACCCAGTACTTC. This sequence encodes CASGLGAAPQETQYF. This rearrangement joins TRBV12-5 to TRBJ2-5, with D uncertain. The germline V and J ends were trimmed by 1 base and 1 base, with 10 bases remaining between them. There are 15 residues in the CDR3. Germline V CDR1 and CDR2: LGHNT, FRNRAP. Variable domain in full (rest from reference TRBV12-5 and TRBJ2-5): DARVTQTPRHKVTEMGQEVTMRCQPILGHNTVFWYRQTMMQGLELLAYFRNRAPLDDSGMPKDRFSAEMPDATLATLKIQPSEPRDSAVYFCASGLGAAPQETQYFGPGTRLLVL.

V is TRBV27 and J is TRBJ2-3; tentative D call: TRBD2 (6 bases). The CDR3 totals 14 residues. V was clipped by 2 bases and J by 5 bases, with 11 bases between them. CDR1 and CDR2 (germline): MNHEY, SMNVEV (reference sequence). The CDR3, as DNA: TGTGCCAGCAGTTTAGGAGGGGATCGAGATACGCAGTATTTT. It yields the protein CASSLGGDRDTQYF.

This chain uses TRBV28 with TRBJ2-7, with D tentatively TRBD2 (6 bases). There are 16 residues in the CDR3. The germline V gene has CDR1 MDHEN and CDR2 SYDVKM. The V and J ends lost 1 base and 4 bases respectively, with 17 bases between them. The CDR3 DNA sequence: TGTGCCAGCAGTTTATTGTTCGGGGGAGTCGCTTACGAGCAGTACTTC. Residues: CASSLLFGGVAYEQYF.

CDR3 DNA sequence: TGTGCCAGCTGTCTCACAGCCTCGAACACCGGGGAGCTGTTTTTT. This codes for CASCLTASNTGELFF. V and J are TRBV6-4 and TRBJ2-2; D remains ambiguous. This CDR3 has 15 residues. V lost 8 bases to trimming and J lost 0 bases, with 13 bases between them. The V gene's germline CDR1 is MRHNA and CDR2 SNTAGT.

The chain recombines TRBV6-5 with TRBJ2-5; 9 nucleotides align to TRBD1. J was trimmed by 3 bases and V by 7 bases; bases with no gene match: 6. Germline V gene sequence: CDR1 MNHEY, CDR2 SVGAGI. The CDR3 consists of 14 residues. CDR3: CASTPGDREETQYF. The DNA for the CDR3 is TGTGCCAGCACCCCCGGGGACAGGGAAGAGACCCAGTACTTC.

The CDR3 coding sequence is TGTGCCAGTAGTATAAAGGGGGAGACCCAGTACTTC. Its protein product is CASSIKGETQYF. The gene calls are TRBV19 and TRBJ2-5; D perhaps matches TRBD1 (5 bases). CDR3 length: 12 residues. Trimming pared 2 bases from V and 5 bases from J, leaving 6 bases between. Germline-derived CDR1 and CDR2 are LNHDA and SQIVND (reference sequence). Full variable domain (outside the CDR3, taken from reference TRBV19 and TRBJ2-5): DGGITQSPKYLFRKEGQNVTLSCEQNLNHDAMYWYRQDPGQGLRLIYYSQIVNDFQKGDIAEGYSVSREKKESFPLTVTSAQKNPTAFYLCASSIKGETQYFGPGTRLLVL.

This chain connects TRBV10-3 to TRBJ2-2; 9 positions match TRBD2. The CDR3 is made up of 15 amino acids. CDR1 and CDR2 (germline): ENHRY, SYGVKD. The junction had 5 bases not matched to a gene; V was cut back by 4 bases and J by 5 bases. The CDR3, as DNA: TGTGCCATCAGTGGGGGTAGCGGGAGTACCGGGGAGCTGTTTTTT. Amino acids: CAISGGSGSTGELFF.

V gene TRBV5-1 combines with J gene TRBJ2-5, with 9 bases identical to TRBD2. The CDR3 is 16 amino acids. V shed 3 bases and J 0 bases; nucleotides not matched to a gene: 6. Germline CDR1 reads SGHRS; CDR2 reads YFSETQ. The CDR3 DNA reads as TGCGCCAGCAGCTCGAGGACTAGCGCATACCAAGAGACCCAGTACTTC. This encodes CASSSRTSAYQETQYF.

The chain uses TRBV19 and TRBJ1-1; 11 bases line up with TRBD1. The ends lost 8 bases at V and 5 bases at J; junction bases unmatched: 4. In germline, CDR1 is LNHDA, CDR2 SQIVND (reference sequence). The CDR3 has 13 residues. This CDR3 reads CASRDRGDTEAFF. For the CDR3, the DNA is TGTGCCAGTCGGGACAGGGGGGATACTGAAGCTTTCTTT. The whole variable domain, filled in from reference TRBV19 and TRBJ1-1, reads DGGITQSPKYLFRKEGQNVTLSCEQNLNHDAMYWYRQDPGQGLRLIYYSQIVNDFQKGDIAEGYSVSREKKESFPLTVTSAQKNPTAFYLCASRDRGDTEAFFGQGTRLTVV.

The rearrangement joins TRBV7-2 to TRBJ1-5; 8 nucleotides match TRBD1. Germline V CDR1 and CDR2: SGHTA, FQGNSA. The V segment lost 5 bases and the J segment 2 bases; nucleotides outside the gene matches: 5. This CDR3 region has 15 residues. The CDR3 DNA reads TGTGCCAGCAGCCAGGGGGCAGGGGGCAATCAGCCCCAGCATTTT. It specifies CASSQGAGGNQPQHF.

The chain uses TRBV7-3 and TRBJ2-3; tentative D call: TRBD2 (6 bases). Germline CDR1 SGHTA, CDR2 FQGTGA. Trimming pared 4 bases from V and 11 bases from J, leaving 13 bases between. CDR3 length equals 12 residues. As DNA, the CDR3 is TGTGCCAGCAGCTCCTCACCGGGGGAGCAGTATTTT. This sequence encodes CASSSSPGEQYF. Full variable domain (rest looked up from reference TRBV7-3 and TRBJ2-3): GAGVSQTPSNKVTEKGKYVELRCDPISGHTALYWYRQSLGQGPEFLIYFQGTGAADDSGLPNDRFFAVRPEGSVSTLKIQRTERGDSAVYLCASSSSPGEQYFGPGTRLTVL.